This T cell receptor (beta chain) was documented in a study of cytomegalovirus exposure and HLA in healthy donors. Study observations and caveats: In an earlier analysis, about 87% or about 30%: the productive usage of most TCR beta V segments. Diagnosis of cytomegalovirus status made by the classifier reportedly showed high specificity and sensitivity.

Notes on this clone: Its cognate antigen is unknown.

The PCR made use of 60 Vbeta and 13 Jbeta primers. TCRdb keeps only in-frame clones here, not all; method: immunoSEQ multiplex PCR. This sample yields over 150,000 clones, of which roughly four fifths are seen a single time; roughly 0.99% belongs to the top ten. Per germline, CDR1 GTSNPN and CDR2 SVGIG (reference sequence). The CDR3 runs to 12 residues. Between the trimmed V and J ends, which lost 1 base and 2 bases, there was a span of 5 bases. Sequenced: PBMCs. The receptor was isolated from a girl between 2 and 10 years old in good health and CMV-seropositive. This chain uses TRBV30 with TRBJ2-5; no reliable D call. For the CDR3, the DNA is TGTGCCTGGAGTGGAGTACAAGAGACCCAGTACTTC. This sequence encodes CAWSGVQETQYF.